This TCR beta chain was profiled in a study of CD8 T cells in Susac syndrome. About 0.5 to 1 ug RNA was reverse transcribed with random hexamers. TCRdb re-analysed the immunoSEQ multiplex PCR reads in MiXCR, keeping a single row per CDR3 protein. The sample lists about 180,000 distinct CDR3 sequences; more than 90% were seen once. The clonotype comes from a human donor with multiple sclerosis. Sequenced material: CD4+ T cells from PBMCs.

This CDR3 is CASSRGTSGDEQFF. Here the CDR3 DNA reads TGTGCCAGCAGCCGAGGGACTAGCGGTGATGAGCAGTTCTTC. The rearrangement uses TRBV11-2 and TRBJ2-1; 11 bases align to TRBD2. This CDR3 contains 14 residues. Germline V gives CDR1 SGHAT, CDR2 FQNNGV. V lost 5 bases and J lost 8; bases outside the gene matches: 5.